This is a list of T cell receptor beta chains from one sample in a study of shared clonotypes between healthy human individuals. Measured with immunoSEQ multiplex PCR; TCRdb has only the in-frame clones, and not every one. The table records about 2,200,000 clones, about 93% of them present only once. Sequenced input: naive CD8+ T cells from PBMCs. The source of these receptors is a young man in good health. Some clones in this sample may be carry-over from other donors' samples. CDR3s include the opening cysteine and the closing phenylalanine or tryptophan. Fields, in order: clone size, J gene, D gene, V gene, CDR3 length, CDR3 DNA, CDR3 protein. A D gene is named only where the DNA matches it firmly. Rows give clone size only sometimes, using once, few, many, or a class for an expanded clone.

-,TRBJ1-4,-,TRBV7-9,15,TGTGCCAGCAGCTTATTACAGGGTAGGGAAGAAAAACTGTTTTTT,CASSLLQGREEKLFF
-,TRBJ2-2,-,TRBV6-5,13,TGTGCCAGCAGCGGGACTCTCACCGGGGAGCTGTTTTTT,CASSGTLTGELFF
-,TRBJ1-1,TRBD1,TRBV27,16,TGTGCCAGCAGTACACTCCCGGACAGGGGGTATACTGAAGCTTTCTTT,CASSTLPDRGYTEAFF
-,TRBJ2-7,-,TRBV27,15,TGTGCCAGCAGTTTGGGATGGGGACCCTCCTACGAGCAGTACTTC,CASSLGWGPSYEQYF
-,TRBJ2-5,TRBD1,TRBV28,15,TGTGCCAGCAGATATACAGGGGGCGGTCAAGAGACCCAGTACTTC,CASRYTGGGQETQYF
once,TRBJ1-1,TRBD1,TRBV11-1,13,TGTGCCAGCAGCTGGACAGGGGGCACTGAAGCTTTCTTT,CASSWTGGTEAFF
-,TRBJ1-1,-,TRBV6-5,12,TGTGCCACCCGGGGAGTGGGCACTGAAGCTTTCTTT,CATRGVGTEAFF
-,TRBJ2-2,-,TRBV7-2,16,TGTGCCAGCAGCCCCCCCCCGGGAGAATTTACCGGGGAGCTGTTTTTT,CASSPPPGEFTGELFF
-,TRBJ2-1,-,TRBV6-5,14,TGTGCCAGCAGCCACTCCGGGCCACCCAATGAGCAGTTCTTC,CASSHSGPPNEQFF
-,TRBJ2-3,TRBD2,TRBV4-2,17,TGTGCCAGCAGCCAAGTGTCTGGACTAGCGGGTGTAGATACGCAGTATTTT,CASSQVSGLAGVDTQYF
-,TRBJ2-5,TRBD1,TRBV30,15,TGTGCCTGGAGTGCCCCTCGGGACAGGCGAGAGACCCAGTACTTC,CAWSAPRDRRETQYF
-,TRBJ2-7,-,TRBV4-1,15,TGCGCCAGCAGCCAAGTTTTCGACTGGAAGTGGGCGCAGTACTTC,CASSQVFDWKWAQYF
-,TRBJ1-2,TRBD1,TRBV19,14,TGTGCCAGTAGTATGGGGACAGGGGGCCATGGCTACACCTTC,CASSMGTGGHGYTF
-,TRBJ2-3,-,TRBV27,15,TGTGCCAGCAGTTCCCGACTTGAAAGGACAGATACGCAGTATTTT,CASSSRLERTDTQYF
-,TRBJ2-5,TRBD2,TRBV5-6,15,TGTGCCAGCAGCTTAGCTAGCGGGAGCGGAGAGACCCAGTACTTC,CASSLASGSGETQYF
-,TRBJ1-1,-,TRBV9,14,TGTGCCAGCAGCGAGGGACATCCGAACACTGAAGCTTTCTTT,CASSEGHPNTEAFF
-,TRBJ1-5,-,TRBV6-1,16,TGTGCCAGCAGTGATTTAACGGGGGGCTTGAATCAGCCCCAGCATTTT,CASSDLTGGLNQPQHF
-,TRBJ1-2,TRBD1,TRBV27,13,TGTGCCAGCAGTGAGGACAGGGCGGAAGGCTACACCTTC,CASSEDRAEGYTF